The 15 T cell receptor beta chains listed next were all sequenced from one sample in a study of blood T cell repertoires in COVID-19. Assay used: immunoSEQ multiplex PCR; TCRdb lists only in-frame clones, some missing. The sample has about 300,000 clones; approximately 90% are singletons. Sequences were obtained from peripheral blood. The receptor source for this set is a woman in her twenties or thirties with COVID-19, enrolled during active disease.

The genes are TRBV28 and TRBJ1-4, with D unresolved. Trimming stripped 6 bases from V and 0 bases from J, with 11 bases between. The CDR3 extends over 15 amino acids. Germline V gene lookup returns CDR1 MDHEN and CDR2 SYDVKM. The CDR3 bases are TGTGCCAGCAGGCTAGACCCTGCAACTAATGAAAAACTGTTTTTT. Protein product: CASRLDPATNEKLFF.

This chain uses TRBV7-2 with TRBJ2-3; 9 positions agree with TRBD2. The CDR3 is 17 residues long. Germline-derived CDR1 and CDR2 are SGHTA and FQGNSA. V dropped 5 bases and J dropped 5; count of bases not matched to a gene: 14. CDR3 loop: CASSLMGAGGRLDTQYF. The DNA of the CDR3 is TGTGCCAGCAGCCTTATGGGAGCGGGGGGTCGACTAGATACGCAGTATTTT.

The chain couples TRBV2 to TRBJ2-1; TRBD2 agrees at 8 bases. CDR1 is SNHLY, CDR2 FYNNEI, per germline. V dropped 4 bases and J dropped 6; count of bases not matched to a gene: 2. The length of the CDR3 is 13 residues. The CDR3 region is CASSAGTSNEQFF. DNA of the CDR3: TGTGCCAGCAGTGCCGGGACTAGCAATGAGCAGTTCTTC.

The chain uses TRBV4-1 and TRBJ2-1, with D perhaps TRBD2 (5 bases). Germline CDR1 is MGHRA and CDR2 is YSYEKL. CDR3 length: 14 residues. With 6 bases removed from V and 0 bases from J, the gap between germline ends came to 9 bases. The CDR3: CASSMGSSYNEQFF. In DNA, the CDR3 is TGCGCCAGCAGTATGGGGAGCTCCTACAATGAGCAGTTCTTC.

The gene calls are TRBV9 and TRBJ2-3; 9 nucleotides agree with TRBD1. The CDR3 runs 14 residues. V shed 6 bases and J 6 bases; nucleotides not matched to a gene: 8. Per the germline V gene, CDR1 is SGDLS and CDR2 is YYNGEE. The CDR3 reads CASTPGQGTDTQYF. Here the CDR3 DNA reads TGTGCCAGCACCCCGGGACAGGGAACGGATACGCAGTATTTT.

There are a few counts of this clone. Germline is not matched at one junction end, which may reflect a read error. The chain has TRBV6-5 and TRBJ2-5; TRBD2 might be the D (7 bases). Germline-derived CDR1 and CDR2 are MNHEY and SVGAGI. The CDR3 covers 14 residues. The CDR3 here is CASTRGGTQQTQYF. The CDR3, as DNA: TGTGCCAGCACCAGGGGAGGGACCCAACAGACCCAGTACTTC.

The chain links TRBV5-6 to TRBJ2-3; 7 nucleotides agree with TRBD2. Germline-derived CDR1 and CDR2 are SGHDT and YYEEEE. The CDR3 is 15 residues long. J gave up 4 bases and V 0 bases, and 5 bases lay outside the gene matches. As DNA, the CDR3 is TGTGCCAGCAGCTTGGCCTTGGGGGGGTCAGATACGCAGTATTTT. Its protein product is CASSLALGGSDTQYF.

The rearrangement links TRBV24-1 to TRBJ2-1; TRBD2 aligns across 10 bases. CDR3 length: 16 amino acids. Germline loops: CDR1 KGHDR, CDR2 SFDVKD. Trimming at V came to 4 bases and at J to 7 bases, leaving 9 bases not matched to a gene. The chain's CDR3 is CATSELAGGSRNEQFF. CDR3 bases: TGTGCCACCAGTGAATTAGCGGGGGGCTCGAGAAATGAGCAGTTCTTC.

The genes are TRBV7-9 and TRBJ1-1; D ambiguous. The CDR3 runs 13 residues. Trimming stripped 2 bases from V and 2 bases from J, with 6 bases between. Germline CDR1 reads SEHNR; CDR2 reads FQNEAQ (reference sequence). CDR3 DNA sequence: TGTGCCAGCAGCTTATCAGTAAACACTGAAGCTTTCTTT. Amino acids: CASSLSVNTEAFF.

This clone was observed a few times. The rearrangement links TRBV7-9 to TRBJ1-1; D unclear. Per germline, CDR1 SEHNR and CDR2 FQNEAQ (reference sequence). This CDR3 spans 12 amino acids. V was trimmed by 1 base and J by 11 bases, leaving 11 bases between them. CDR3 protein: CASSLGEKRAFF. The CDR3 bases are TGTGCCAGCAGCTTAGGGGAGAAGAGGGCTTTCTTT.

This clone was seen more than once but under ten times. The genes are TRBV18 and TRBJ1-4; 8 nucleotides match TRBD1. The germline V gene encodes CDR1 KGHSH and CDR2 LQKENI. The CDR3 covers 15 residues. The trim removed 2 bases at V and 6 bases at J, leaving 5 bases unmatched. The CDR3 is CASSPKDRADEKLFF. CDR3 sequence (DNA): TGTGCCAGCTCACCAAAGGACAGGGCTGATGAAAAACTGTTTTTT.

This chain connects TRBV5-1 to TRBJ1-2, with 9 bases that match TRBD1. The CDR3 runs to 15 residues. Germline trimming cut 4 bases from V and 8 bases from J; bases unmatched to any gene: 12. Germline lookup yields CDR1 SGHRS and CDR2 YFSETQ. The CDR3 sequence is CASSRPGTGLGGYTF. The CDR3 coding sequence is TGCGCCAGCAGCCGTCCCGGGACAGGGCTTGGGGGCTACACCTTC.

The J gene is TRBJ2-1, the V gene TRBV7-8; 7 nucleotides agree with TRBD1. The length of the CDR3 is 14 residues. Per germline, CDR1 SGHVS and CDR2 FQNEAQ. The ends lost 1 base at V and 8 bases at J; junction bases unmatched: 5. This CDR3 is CASSLGTGQDEQFF. The DNA for the CDR3 is TGTGCCAGCAGCTTAGGGACAGGTCAGGATGAGCAGTTCTTC. Supplemented by reference TRBV7-8 and TRBJ2-1, the full variable domain reads GAGVSQSPRYKVAKRGQDVALRCDPISGHVSLFWYQQALGQGPEFLTYFQNEAQLDKSGLPSDRFFAERPEGSVSTLKIQRTQQEDSAVYLCASSLGTGQDEQFFGPGTRLTVL.

The rearrangement joins TRBV30 to TRBJ2-4; D gene unclear. V was cut by 0 bases and J by 8 bases, with 8 bases left in between. The CDR3 is 12 residues long. CDR1 is GTSNPN, CDR2 SVGIG, per germline (reference sequence). CDR3 protein: CAWSVTRDIQYF. Here the CDR3 DNA reads TGTGCCTGGAGTGTAACTCGCGACATTCAGTACTTC.

As DNA, the CDR3 is TGTGCCAGCAGTTCGGGGGACAGGGCCAATCAGCCCCAGCATTTT. Protein: CASSSGDRANQPQHF. V is TRBV28 and J is TRBJ1-5; 9 bases align to TRBD1. This CDR3 is built from 15 residues. The germline gives CDR1 MDHEN, CDR2 SYDVKM. V dropped 4 bases and J dropped 3; count of bases not matched to a gene: 4.